This T cell receptor beta chain was recovered during a study of beta chain features in type 1 diabetes. For this clone: This sample also contains other DNA sequences that code for the same CDR3.

Isolated RNA was reverse transcribed in full, so expressed TCRB transcripts were sequenced. Some clones are missing from TCRdb's copy, which holds only in-frame ones; the method was immunoSEQ multiplex PCR. The data show 360,000 or so clones, with around 20% seen just once and approximately 0.046% held by the top ten. The germline CDR1 and CDR2 sequences are GTSNPN and SVGIG (reference sequence). Trimming took 4 bases from V and 2 from J, leaving 5 bases between them. CDR3 size: 11 residues. The chain couples TRBV30 to TRBJ1-2, with D uncertain. Sequencing used naive CD4+ T cells from blood. This sequence was found in a woman in her late teens or twenties in good health. The chain's CDR3 is CAWTGNYGYTF. The CDR3 nucleotides read TGTGCCTGGACGGGGAACTATGGCTACACCTTC.